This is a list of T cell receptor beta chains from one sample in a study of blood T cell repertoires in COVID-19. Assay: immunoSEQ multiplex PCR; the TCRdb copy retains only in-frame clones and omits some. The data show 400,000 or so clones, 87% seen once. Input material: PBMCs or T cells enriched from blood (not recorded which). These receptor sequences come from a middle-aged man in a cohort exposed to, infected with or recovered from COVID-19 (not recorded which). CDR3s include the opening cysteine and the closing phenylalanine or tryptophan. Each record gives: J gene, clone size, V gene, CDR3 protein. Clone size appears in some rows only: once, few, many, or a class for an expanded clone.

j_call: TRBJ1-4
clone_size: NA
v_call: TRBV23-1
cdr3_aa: CASSQSFPFPVGSEKLFF

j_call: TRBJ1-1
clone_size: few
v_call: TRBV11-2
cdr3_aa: CASSLRENTEAFF

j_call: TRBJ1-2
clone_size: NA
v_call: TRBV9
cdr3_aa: CASSGHRGQNGYTF

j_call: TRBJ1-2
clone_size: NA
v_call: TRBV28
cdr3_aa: CASSFVRLTRHGYTF

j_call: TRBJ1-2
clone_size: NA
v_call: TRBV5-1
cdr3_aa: CASSLDSTNYGYTF

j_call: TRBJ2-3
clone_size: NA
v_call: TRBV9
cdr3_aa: CASSVVGGRTDTQYF

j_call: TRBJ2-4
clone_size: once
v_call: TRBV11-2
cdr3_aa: CASSLEPAAVQYF

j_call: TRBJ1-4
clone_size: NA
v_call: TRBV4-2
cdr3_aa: CASSQEPGKYEKLFF

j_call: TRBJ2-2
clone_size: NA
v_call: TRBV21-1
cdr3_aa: CASSKRGRGTGELFF

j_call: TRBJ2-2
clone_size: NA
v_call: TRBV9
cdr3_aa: CASSPEGGGGELFF

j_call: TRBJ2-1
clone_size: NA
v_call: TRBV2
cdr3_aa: CASSDEGLAISYNEQFF

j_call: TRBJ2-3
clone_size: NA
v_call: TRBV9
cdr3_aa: CASSPREDTQYF

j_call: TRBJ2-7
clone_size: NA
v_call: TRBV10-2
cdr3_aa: CASRILAGVEQYF

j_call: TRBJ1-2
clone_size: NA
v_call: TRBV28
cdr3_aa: CASSQGDYGYTF

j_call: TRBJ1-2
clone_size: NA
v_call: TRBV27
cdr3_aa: CASSPGTAQGYTF

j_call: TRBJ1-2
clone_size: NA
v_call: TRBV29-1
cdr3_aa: CSVLRDRALNGYTF

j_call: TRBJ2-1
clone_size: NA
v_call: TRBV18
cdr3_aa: CASSPTGLAGRSSYNEQFF